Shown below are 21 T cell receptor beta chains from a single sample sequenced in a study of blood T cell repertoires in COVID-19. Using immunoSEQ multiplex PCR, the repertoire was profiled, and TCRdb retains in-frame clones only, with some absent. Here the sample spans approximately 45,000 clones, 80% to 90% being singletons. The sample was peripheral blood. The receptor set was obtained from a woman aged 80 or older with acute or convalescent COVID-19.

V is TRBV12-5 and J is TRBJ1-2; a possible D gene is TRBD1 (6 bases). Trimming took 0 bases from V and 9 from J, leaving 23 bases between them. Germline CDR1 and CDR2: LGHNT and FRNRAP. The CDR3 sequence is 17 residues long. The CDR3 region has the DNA TGTGCTAGTGGTTTGGTACAGGGCGGTGGACAGTTGTCTCGCTACACCTTC. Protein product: CASGLVQGGGQLSRYTF.

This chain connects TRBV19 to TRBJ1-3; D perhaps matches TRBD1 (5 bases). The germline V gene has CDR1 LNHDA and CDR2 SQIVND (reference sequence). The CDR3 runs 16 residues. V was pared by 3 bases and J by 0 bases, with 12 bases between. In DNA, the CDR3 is TGTGCCAGTAGTATTGGCCCAGGGCCCTCTGGAAACACCATATATTTT. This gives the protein CASSIGPGPSGNTIYF. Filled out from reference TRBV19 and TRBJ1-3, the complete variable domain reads DGGITQSPKYLFRKEGQNVTLSCEQNLNHDAMYWYRQDPGQGLRLIYYSQIVNDFQKGDIAEGYSVSREKKESFPLTVTSAQKNPTAFYLCASSIGPGPSGNTIYFGEGSWLTVV.

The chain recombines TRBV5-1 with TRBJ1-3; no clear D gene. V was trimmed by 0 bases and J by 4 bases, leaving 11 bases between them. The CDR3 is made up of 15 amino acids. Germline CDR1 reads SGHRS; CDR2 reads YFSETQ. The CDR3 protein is CASSLGRGGGNTIYF. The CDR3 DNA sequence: TGCGCCAGCAGCTTGGGACGGGGAGGCGGAAACACCATATATTTT.

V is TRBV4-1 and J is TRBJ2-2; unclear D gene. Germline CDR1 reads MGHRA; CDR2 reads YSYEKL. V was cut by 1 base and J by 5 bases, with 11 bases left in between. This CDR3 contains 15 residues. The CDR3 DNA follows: TGCGCCAGCAGCCAAGTTCTGAGGAATACCGGGGAGCTGTTTTTT. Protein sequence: CASSQVLRNTGELFF.

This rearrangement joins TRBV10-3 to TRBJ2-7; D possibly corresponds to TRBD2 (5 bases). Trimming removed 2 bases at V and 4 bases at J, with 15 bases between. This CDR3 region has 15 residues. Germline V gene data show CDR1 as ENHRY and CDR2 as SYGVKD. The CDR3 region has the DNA TGTGCCATCAGTGAGGCGGGCAGGACCGATTACGAGCAGTACTTC. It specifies CAISEAGRTDYEQYF.

The CDR3: CASRQGQGRTEAFF. CDR3 DNA: TGCGCCAGCAGACAGGGACAGGGGAGGACTGAAGCTTTCTTT. The chain links TRBV5-1 to TRBJ1-1; TRBD1 matches 10 bases. Germline V gives CDR1 SGHRS, CDR2 YFSETQ. After removal of 5 bases from V and 5 bases from J, the junction contained 6 bases not matched to a gene. CDR3 length: 14 residues.

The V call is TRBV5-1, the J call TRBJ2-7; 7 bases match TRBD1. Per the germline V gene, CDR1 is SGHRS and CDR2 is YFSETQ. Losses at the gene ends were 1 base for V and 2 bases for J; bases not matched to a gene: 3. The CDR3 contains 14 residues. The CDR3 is CASSLNQGAYEQYF. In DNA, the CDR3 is TGCGCCAGCAGCTTGAACCAGGGGGCCTACGAGCAGTACTTC.

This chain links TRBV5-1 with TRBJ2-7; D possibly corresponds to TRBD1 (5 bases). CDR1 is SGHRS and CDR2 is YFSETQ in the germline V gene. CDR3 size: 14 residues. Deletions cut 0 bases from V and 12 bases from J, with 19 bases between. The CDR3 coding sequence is TGCGCCAGCAGCTTGGGGGCCGGCCAAGGCCAGGGGTACTTC. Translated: CASSLGAGQGQGYF.

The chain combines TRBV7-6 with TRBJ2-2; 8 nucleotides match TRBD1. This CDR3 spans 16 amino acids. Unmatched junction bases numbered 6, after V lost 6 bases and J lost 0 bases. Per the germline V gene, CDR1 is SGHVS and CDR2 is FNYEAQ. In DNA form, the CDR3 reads TGTGCCAGCAGTTTCGACAGGGGAACGAACACCGGGGAGCTGTTTTTT. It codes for CASSFDRGTNTGELFF.

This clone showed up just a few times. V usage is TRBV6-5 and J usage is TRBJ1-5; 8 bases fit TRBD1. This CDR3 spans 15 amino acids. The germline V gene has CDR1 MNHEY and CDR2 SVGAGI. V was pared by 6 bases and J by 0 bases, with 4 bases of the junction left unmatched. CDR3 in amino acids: CASRVDRVSNQPQHF. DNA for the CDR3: TGTGCCAGCAGGGTGGACAGGGTTAGCAATCAGCCCCAGCATTTT.

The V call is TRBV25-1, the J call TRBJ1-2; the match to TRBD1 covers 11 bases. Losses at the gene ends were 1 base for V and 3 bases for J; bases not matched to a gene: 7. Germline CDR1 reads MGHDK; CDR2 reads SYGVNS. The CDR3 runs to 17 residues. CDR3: CASSEWGTGGKDYGYTF. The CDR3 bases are TGTGCCAGCAGTGAATGGGGGACAGGGGGGAAAGACTATGGCTACACCTTC.

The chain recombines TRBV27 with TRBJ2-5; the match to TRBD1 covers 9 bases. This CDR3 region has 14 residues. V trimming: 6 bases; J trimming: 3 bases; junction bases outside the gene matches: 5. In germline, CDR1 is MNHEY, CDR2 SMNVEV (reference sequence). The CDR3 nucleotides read TGTGCCAGCAGACCACAGGGGGCCGAAGAGACCCAGTACTTC. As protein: CASRPQGAEETQYF.

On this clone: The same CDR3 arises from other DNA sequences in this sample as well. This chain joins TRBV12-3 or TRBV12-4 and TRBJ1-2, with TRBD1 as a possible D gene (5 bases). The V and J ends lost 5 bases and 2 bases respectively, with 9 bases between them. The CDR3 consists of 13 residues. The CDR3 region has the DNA TGTGCCAGCAGTCTCGGGGGGAACTATGGCTACACCTTC. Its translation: CASSLGGNYGYTF.

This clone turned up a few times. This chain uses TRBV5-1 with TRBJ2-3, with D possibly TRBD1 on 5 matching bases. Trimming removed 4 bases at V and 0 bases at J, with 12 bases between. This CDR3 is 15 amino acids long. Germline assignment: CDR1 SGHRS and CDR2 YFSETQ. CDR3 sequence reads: CASSRVDSSTDTQYF. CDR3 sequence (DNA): TGCGCCAGCAGCAGGGTAGACAGTAGCACAGATACGCAGTATTTT.

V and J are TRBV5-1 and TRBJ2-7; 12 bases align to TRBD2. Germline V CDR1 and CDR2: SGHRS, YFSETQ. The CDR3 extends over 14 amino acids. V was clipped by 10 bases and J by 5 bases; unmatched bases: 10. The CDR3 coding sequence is TGCGCCGCCAGGCTAGCGGGGGGGCGCGACGAGCAGTACTTC. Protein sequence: CAARLAGGRDEQYF.

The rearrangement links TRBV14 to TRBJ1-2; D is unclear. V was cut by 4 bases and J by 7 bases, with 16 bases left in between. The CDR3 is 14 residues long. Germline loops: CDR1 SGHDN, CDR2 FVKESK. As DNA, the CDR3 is TGTGCCAGCAGCCCTCTTGGGAGGGAAGGTGGCTACACCTTC. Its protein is CASSPLGREGGYTF. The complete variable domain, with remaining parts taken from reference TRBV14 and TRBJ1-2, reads EAGVTQFPSHSVIEKGQTVTLRCDPISGHDNLYWYRRVMGKEIKFLLHFVKESKQDESGMPNNRFLAERTGGTYSTLKVQPAELEDSGVYFCASSPLGREGGYTFGSGTRLTVV.

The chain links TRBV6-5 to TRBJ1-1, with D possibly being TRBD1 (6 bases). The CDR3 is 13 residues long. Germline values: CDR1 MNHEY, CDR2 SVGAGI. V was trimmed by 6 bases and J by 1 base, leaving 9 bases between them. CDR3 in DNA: TGTGCCAGCAGCGGACAGCCGAACACTGAAGCTTTCTTT. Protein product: CASSGQPNTEAFF.

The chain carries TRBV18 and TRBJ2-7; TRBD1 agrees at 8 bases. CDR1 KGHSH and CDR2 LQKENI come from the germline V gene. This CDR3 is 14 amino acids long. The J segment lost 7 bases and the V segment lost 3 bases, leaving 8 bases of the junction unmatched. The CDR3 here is CASSPGAGGLEQYF. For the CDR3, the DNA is TGTGCCAGCTCACCGGGGGCAGGGGGCTTGGAGCAGTACTTC.

The CDR3 bases are TGTGCCAGCAGTTCAACAGGGAACAATCAGCCCCAGCATTTT. This gives the protein CASSSTGNNQPQHF. The chain employs TRBV27 and TRBJ1-5; maybe TRBD1 (6 bases). The CDR3 loop spans 14 amino acids. Trimming took 4 bases from V and 3 from J, leaving 10 bases between them. Germline CDR1 and CDR2: MNHEY and SMNVEV (reference sequence).

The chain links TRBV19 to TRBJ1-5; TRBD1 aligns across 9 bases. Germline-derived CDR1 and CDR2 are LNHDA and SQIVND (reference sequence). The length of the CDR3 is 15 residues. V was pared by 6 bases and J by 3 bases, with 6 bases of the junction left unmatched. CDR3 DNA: TGTGCCAGTAGAACCGGGACAGGGTACAATCAGCCCCAGCATTTT. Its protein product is CASRTGTGYNQPQHF.

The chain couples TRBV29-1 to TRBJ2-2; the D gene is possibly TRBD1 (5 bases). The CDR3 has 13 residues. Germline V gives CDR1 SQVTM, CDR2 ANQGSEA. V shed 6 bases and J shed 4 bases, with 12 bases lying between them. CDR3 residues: CSVGQATTGELFF. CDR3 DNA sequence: TGCAGCGTAGGACAAGCCACCACCGGGGAGCTGTTTTTT.